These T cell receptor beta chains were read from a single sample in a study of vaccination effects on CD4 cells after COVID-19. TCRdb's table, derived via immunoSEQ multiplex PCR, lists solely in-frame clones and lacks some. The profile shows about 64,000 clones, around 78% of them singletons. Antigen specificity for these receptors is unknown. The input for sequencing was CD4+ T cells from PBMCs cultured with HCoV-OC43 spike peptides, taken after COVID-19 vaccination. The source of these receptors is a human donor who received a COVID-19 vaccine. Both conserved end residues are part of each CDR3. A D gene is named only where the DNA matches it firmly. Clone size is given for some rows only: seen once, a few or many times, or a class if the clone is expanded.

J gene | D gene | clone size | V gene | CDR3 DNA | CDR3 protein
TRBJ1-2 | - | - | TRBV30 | TGTGCCTGGGGGGGGTTACTAAACTATGGCTACACCTTC | CAWGGLLNYGYTF
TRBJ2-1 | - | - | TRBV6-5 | TGTGCCAGCATACAGGGGGGGGCCGGTTCAAATGAGCAGTTCTTC | CASIQGGAGSNEQFF
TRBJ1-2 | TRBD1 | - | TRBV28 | TGTGCCAGCACAATATCCCGGGACAGGGGCTACACCTTC | CASTISRDRGYTF
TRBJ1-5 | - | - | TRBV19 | TGTGCCAGTAGTCCAAGGGCCCTTGGGACCTATAGCAATCAGCCCCAGCATTTT | CASSPRALGTYSNQPQHF
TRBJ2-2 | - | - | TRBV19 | TGTGCCAGTAGTATAGTCGGGGGGAACACCGGGGAGCTGTTTTTT | CASSIVGGNTGELFF
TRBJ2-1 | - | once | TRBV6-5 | TGTGCCAGCAGTTTAGGGGTGGGAGGGCAGTTCTTC | CASSLGVGGQFF
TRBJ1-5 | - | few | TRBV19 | TGTGCCAGTAGTATCCCCTCGATCAATCAGCCCCAGCATTTT | CASSIPSINQPQHF
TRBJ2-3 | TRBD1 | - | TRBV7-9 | TGTGCCAGCAGCCCGGGGACAGGGATCTTGGGTACGCAGTATTTT | CASSPGTGILGTQYF
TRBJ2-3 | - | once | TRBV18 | TGTGCCAGCTCCCTGGATTCGGCCCCTTATACGCAGTATTTT | CASSLDSAPYTQYF
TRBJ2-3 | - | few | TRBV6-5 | TGTGCCAGCCCTTACGGGGGGCCGCCCACAGATACGCAGTATTTT | CASPYGGPPTDTQYF
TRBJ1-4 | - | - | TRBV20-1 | TGCAGTGCTAGTCGACGCGGCCAAAGAATATCTAATGAAAAACTGTTTTTT | CSASRRGQRISNEKLFF
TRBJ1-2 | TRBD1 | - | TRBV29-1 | TGCAGCGTTGTTCAGGGGGGAGGCTACACCTTC | CSVVQGGGYTF
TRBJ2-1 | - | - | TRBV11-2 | TGTGCCAGCAGCCCGACCCCAAGTGTGAATGAGCAGTTCTTC | CASSPTPSVNEQFF
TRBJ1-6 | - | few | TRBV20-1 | TGCAGTGCCACCCCTACACCCCTCCACTTT | CSATPTPLHF
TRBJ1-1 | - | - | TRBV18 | TGTGCCAGCTCTACGTCTGGGGAGGCTGAAGCTTTCTTT | CASSTSGEAEAFF
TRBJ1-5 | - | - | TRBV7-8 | TGTGCCAGCAGCTTGGGACATTCAACACAGCCCCAGCATTTT | CASSLGHSTQPQHF
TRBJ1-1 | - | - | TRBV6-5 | TGTGCCAGCAGTAGGGACACGGTGAACACTGAAGCTTTCTTT | CASSRDTVNTEAFF
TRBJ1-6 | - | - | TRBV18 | TGTGCCAGCTCACTACGATTGACAGTGGGAAATAATTCACCCCTCCACTTT | CASSLRLTVGNNSPLHF
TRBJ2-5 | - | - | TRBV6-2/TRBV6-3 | TGTGCCAGCAGTTACCAGGACAAAGAGACCCAGTACTTC | CASSYQDKETQYF
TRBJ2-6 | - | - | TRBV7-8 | TGTGCCAGCAGCTTAGTTTTCAGCTCTGGGGCCAACGTCCTGACTTTC | CASSLVFSSGANVLTF
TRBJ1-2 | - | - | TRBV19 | TGTGCCAGTAGTAAGGGCCGGGACGGATTTTCAGGAGGCTACACCTTC | CASSKGRDGFSGGYTF
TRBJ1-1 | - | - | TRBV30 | TGTGCCTGGAGTGCGACAACCCACGCCCGAGGGGGCACTGAAGCTTTCTTT | CAWSATTHARGGTEAFF
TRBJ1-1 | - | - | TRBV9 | TGTGCCAGCAGCCCAGGCGGCAGCGACACTGAAGCTTTCTTT | CASSPGGSDTEAFF
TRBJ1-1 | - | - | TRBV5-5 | TGTGCCAGCAGCTTGGGCACGGGGCGAATGAACACTGAAGCTTTCTTT | CASSLGTGRMNTEAFF
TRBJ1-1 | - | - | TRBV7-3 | TGTGCCAGCAGCTTGTCAAGGGAGACTGAAGCTTTCTTT | CASSLSRETEAFF
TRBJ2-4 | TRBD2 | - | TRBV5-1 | TGCGCCAGCAGCTTAACGGCCGGGGGGACGGACATTCAGTACTTC | CASSLTAGGTDIQYF
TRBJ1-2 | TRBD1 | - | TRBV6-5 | TGTGCCAGCAGCTACAGGGGCGGCTACACCTTC | CASSYRGGYTF
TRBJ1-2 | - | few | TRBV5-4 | TGTGCCAGCAGCTTGGGCCCGGGGGTATTGTATGGCTACACCTTC | CASSLGPGVLYGYTF
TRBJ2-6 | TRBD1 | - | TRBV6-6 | TGTGCCAGCAGTCCGGGGGACAGGGTTCTCCCTGGGGCCAACGTCCTGACTTTC | CASSPGDRVLPGANVLTF